This T cell receptor (beta chain) was documented in a study of T cell responses to AZD1222 COVID-19 vaccine. Study at large: Doses given second, at about 4 or about 12 weeks, were pooled.

With 2 bases clipped from V and 7 bases from J, the junction kept 2 bases outside the gene matches. Per germline, CDR1 MNHNY and CDR2 SVGAGI (reference sequence). This CDR3 has 14 residues. Data came from immunoSEQ multiplex PCR; TCRdb stores just in-frame clones and leaves some out. The data contain 95,000 to 100,000 clones, around 83% of them seen just once; the ten biggest clones take up about 1.5%. Overall study findings and caveats: Rises in breadth and depth of Spike-specific TCRs came after two AZD1222 doses.

On this clone: The target antigen is unknown.

J is TRBJ1-4 and V is TRBV6-6; 9 nucleotides line up with TRBD1. The clonotype was recovered from an adult in good health. The specimen was peripheral blood, collected on day 0 of AZD1222 vaccination. CDR3 DNA sequence: TGTGCCAGCAGTTACGGGACAGGGTCTGAAAAACTGTTTTTT. It translates to CASSYGTGSEKLFF.